A selection of T cell receptor beta chains follows, all from one sample in a study of blood T cell repertoires in COVID-19. Profiling relied on immunoSEQ multiplex PCR, and the TCRdb table lists in-frame clones only, not all of them. Seen here are approximately 140,000 clones, around 86% observed once, and the top ten hold 1.5% to 2%. The sequencing input was peripheral blood. Receptors were obtained from a human donor in a cohort sampled during active COVID-19. Both conserved end residues are part of each CDR3. Each record gives: J gene, D gene, V gene, CDR3 protein. D genes are given only for firm matches.

j_gene: TRBJ2-1
d_gene: TRBD2
v_gene: TRBV5-8
CDR3aa: CASSPRLAEVNEQFF

j_gene: TRBJ2-3
d_gene: TRBD1
v_gene: TRBV11-2
CDR3aa: CASSFRDRYTQYF

j_gene: TRBJ2-7
d_gene: .
v_gene: TRBV19
CDR3aa: CASSITPFGGPYEQYF

j_gene: TRBJ2-7
d_gene: .
v_gene: TRBV6-5
CDR3aa: CASSRDRSYEQYF

j_gene: TRBJ2-3
d_gene: TRBD1
v_gene: TRBV28
CDR3aa: CASSFQTGGTDTQYF

j_gene: TRBJ1-5
d_gene: .
v_gene: TRBV28
CDR3aa: CASSLGGNLSNQPQHF

j_gene: TRBJ2-3
d_gene: TRBD1
v_gene: TRBV7-8
CDR3aa: CASSLAWGTASTDTQYF

j_gene: TRBJ1-1
d_gene: .
v_gene: TRBV9
CDR3aa: CASSFQGLSATEAFF

j_gene: TRBJ2-7
d_gene: TRBD1
v_gene: TRBV5-1
CDR3aa: CASSLRSGGRSYEQYF

j_gene: TRBJ2-3
d_gene: .
v_gene: TRBV9
CDR3aa: CASSPLGSTDTQYF

j_gene: TRBJ2-7
d_gene: .
v_gene: TRBV3-1/TRBV3-2
CDR3aa: CASSQGGNRYEQYF